This TCR beta chain was documented in a study of blood T cell repertoires in COVID-19. Study in general: Donors in the United States, Italy and Spain gave samples during acute or convalescent COVID-19. PBMCs, B-cell-depleted T cells, or T cells were the source of the cDNA or gDNA that made up the material.

V was clipped by 5 bases and J by 4 bases; unmatched bases: 9. Germline CDR1 reads MNHEY; CDR2 reads SVGAGI. This CDR3 has 15 residues. Per the study methods: Cell counts per sample came from amplifying reference gene primers. TCRdb's table, derived via immunoSEQ multiplex PCR, lists solely in-frame clones and lacks some. The DNA was the basis for D and trimming; V, J and clone size are from that table. The sample has tens of thousands of clones, roughly 90% seen once. This clone was counted between two and nine times. The genes are TRBV6-5 and TRBJ1-2, with TRBD1 identical over 8 bases. The clonotype comes from a human donor with active COVID-19. The donor label of this sample is uncertain. The specimen was peripheral blood. The CDR3 region has the DNA TGTGCCAGCAGTCGCGGCGGACAGGGCACCTATGGCTACACCTTC. It codes for CASSRGGQGTYGYTF.